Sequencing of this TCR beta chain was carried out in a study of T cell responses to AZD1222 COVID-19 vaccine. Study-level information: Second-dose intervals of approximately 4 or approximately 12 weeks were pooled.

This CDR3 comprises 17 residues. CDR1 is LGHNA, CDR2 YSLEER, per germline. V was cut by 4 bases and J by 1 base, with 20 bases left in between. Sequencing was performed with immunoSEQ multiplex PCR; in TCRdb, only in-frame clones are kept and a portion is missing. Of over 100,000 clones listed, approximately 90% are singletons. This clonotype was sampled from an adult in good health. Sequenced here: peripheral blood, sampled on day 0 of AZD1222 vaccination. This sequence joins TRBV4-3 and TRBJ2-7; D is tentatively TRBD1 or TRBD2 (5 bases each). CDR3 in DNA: TGCGCCAGCAGCCTCATAAAAACTAGGGGTCGGTCCTACGAGCAGTACTTC. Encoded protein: CASSLIKTRGRSYEQYF.